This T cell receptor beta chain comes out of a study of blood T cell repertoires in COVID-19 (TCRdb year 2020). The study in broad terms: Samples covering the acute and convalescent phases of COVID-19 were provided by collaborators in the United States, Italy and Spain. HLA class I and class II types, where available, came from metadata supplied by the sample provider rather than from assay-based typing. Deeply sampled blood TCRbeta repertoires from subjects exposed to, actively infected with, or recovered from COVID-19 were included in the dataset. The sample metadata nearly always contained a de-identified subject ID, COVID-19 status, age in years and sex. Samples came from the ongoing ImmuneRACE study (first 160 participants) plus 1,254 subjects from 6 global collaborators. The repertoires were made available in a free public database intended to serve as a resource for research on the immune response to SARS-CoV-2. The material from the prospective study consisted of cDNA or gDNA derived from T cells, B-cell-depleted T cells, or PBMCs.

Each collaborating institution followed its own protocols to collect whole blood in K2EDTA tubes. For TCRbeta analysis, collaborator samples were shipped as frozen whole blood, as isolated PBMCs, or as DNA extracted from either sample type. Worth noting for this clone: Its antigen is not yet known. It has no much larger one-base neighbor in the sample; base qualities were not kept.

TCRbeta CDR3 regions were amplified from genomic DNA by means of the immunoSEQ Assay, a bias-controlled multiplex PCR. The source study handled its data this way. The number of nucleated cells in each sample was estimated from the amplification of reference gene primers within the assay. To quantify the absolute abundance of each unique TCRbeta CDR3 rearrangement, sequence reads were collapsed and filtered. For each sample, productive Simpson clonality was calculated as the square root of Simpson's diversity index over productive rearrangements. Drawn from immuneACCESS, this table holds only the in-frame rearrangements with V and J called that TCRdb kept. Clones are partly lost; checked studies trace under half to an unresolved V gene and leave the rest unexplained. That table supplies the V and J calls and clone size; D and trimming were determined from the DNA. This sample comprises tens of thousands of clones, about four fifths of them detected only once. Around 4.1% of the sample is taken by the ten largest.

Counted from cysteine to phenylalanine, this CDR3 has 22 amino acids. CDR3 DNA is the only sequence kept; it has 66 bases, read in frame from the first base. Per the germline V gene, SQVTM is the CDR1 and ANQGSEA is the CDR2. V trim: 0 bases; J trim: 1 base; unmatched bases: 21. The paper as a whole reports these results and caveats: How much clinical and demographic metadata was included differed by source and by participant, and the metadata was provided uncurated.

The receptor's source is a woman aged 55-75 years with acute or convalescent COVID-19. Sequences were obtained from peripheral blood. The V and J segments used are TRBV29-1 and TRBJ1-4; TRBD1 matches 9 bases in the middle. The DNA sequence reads TGCAGCGTTGAAGAAGACCACTCCTTGACAGGGGGGCCAAGGCTAACTAATGAAAAACTGTTTTTT. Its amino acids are CSVEEDHSLTGGPRLTNEKLFF.